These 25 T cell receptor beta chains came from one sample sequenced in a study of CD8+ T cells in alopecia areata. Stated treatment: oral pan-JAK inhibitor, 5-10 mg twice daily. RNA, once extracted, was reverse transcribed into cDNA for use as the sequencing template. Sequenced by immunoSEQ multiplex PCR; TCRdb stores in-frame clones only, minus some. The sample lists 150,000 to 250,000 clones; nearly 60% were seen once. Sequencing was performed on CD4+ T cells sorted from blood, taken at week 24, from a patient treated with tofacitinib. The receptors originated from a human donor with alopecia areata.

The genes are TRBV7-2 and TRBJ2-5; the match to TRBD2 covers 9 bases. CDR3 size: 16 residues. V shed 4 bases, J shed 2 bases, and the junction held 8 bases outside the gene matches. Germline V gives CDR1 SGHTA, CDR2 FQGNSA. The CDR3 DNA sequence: TGTGCCAGCAGCTCCCCCTCGGCGGGGGGGCAAGAGACCCAGTACTTC. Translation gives CASSSPSAGGQETQYF.

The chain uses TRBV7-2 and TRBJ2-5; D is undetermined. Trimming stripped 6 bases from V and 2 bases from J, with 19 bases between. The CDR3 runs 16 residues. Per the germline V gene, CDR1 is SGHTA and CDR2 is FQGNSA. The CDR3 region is CASRGLALTRQETQYF. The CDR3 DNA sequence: TGTGCCAGCAGAGGCTTGGCATTGACTCGACAAGAGACCCAGTACTTC.

CDR3 loop: CASSVESGLAGDEQFF. For the CDR3, the DNA is TGTGCCAGCAGTGTAGAATCGGGACTAGCGGGAGATGAGCAGTTCTTC. This chain links TRBV25-1 with TRBJ2-1; 14 nucleotides align to TRBD2. CDR1 is MGHDK and CDR2 is SYGVNS in the germline V gene. Losses at the gene ends were 4 bases for V and 8 bases for J; bases not matched to a gene: 7. CDR3 size: 16 residues.

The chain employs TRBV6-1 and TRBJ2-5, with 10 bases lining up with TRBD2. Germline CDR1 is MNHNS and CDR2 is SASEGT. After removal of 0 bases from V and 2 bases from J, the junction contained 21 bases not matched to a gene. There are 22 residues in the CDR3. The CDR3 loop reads CASSEARGVVSGGIRLQETQYF. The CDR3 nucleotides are TGTGCCAGCAGTGAAGCCAGGGGCGTCGTTAGCGGGGGGATAAGACTACAAGAGACCCAGTACTTC.

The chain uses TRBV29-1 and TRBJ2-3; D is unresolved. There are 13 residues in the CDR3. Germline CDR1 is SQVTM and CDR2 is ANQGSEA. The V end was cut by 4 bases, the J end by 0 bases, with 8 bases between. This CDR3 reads CSVGFYSTDTQYF. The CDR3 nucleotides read TGCAGCGTTGGCTTTTATAGCACAGATACGCAGTATTTT.

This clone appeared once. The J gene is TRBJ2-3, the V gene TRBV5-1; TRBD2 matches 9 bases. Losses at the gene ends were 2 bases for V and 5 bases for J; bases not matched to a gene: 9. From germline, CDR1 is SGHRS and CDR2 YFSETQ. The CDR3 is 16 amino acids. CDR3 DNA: TGCGCCAGCAGCTTCGTTGGCGGGGGGGCCGGAGATACGCAGTATTTT. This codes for CASSFVGGGAGDTQYF.

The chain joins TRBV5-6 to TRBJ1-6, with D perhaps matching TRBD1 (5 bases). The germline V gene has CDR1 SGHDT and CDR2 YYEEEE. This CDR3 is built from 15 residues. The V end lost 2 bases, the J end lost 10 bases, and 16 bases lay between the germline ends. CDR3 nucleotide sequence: TGTGCCAGCAGCTTCAGGGTAGGGCTGAGATCACCCCTCCACTTT. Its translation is CASSFRVGLRSPLHF.

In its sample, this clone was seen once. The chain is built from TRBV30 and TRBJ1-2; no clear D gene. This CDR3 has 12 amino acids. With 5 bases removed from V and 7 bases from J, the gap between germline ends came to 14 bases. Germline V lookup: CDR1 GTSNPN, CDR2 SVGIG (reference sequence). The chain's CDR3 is CAWPTKAGGYTF. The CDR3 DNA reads TGTGCCTGGCCGACAAAGGCAGGTGGCTACACCTTC.

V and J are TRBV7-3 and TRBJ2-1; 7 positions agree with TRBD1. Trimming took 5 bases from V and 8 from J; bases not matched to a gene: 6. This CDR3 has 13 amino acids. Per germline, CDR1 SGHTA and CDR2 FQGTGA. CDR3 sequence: CASSLGTVDEQFF. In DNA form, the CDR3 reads TGTGCCAGCAGCCTTGGGACAGTCGATGAGCAGTTCTTC.

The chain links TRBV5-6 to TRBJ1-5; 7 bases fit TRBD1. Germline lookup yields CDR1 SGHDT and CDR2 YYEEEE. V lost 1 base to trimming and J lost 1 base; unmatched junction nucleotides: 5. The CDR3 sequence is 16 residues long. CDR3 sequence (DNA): TGTGCCAGCAGCTTGTTCAGGGGGTTGAGCAATCAGCCCCAGCATTTT. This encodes CASSLFRGLSNQPQHF.

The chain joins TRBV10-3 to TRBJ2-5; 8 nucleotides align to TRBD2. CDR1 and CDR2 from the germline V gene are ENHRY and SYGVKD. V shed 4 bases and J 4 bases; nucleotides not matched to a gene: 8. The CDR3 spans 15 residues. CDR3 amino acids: CAISGTSGSGETQYF. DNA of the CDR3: TGTGCCATCAGTGGGACCAGCGGGAGTGGAGAGACCCAGTACTTC.

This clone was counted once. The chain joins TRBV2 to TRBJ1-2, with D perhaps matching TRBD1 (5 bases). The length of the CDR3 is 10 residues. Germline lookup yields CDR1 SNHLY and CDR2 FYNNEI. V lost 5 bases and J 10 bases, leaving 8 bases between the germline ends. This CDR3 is CASSQGFYTF. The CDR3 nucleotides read TGTGCCAGCAGTCAGGGCTTCTACACCTTC.

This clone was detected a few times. Here the CDR3 DNA reads TGTGCCAGCAGCCCCCCCGCGACTAGGGGCGATACGCAGTATTTT. This gives the protein CASSPPATRGDTQYF. This chain connects TRBV7-2 to TRBJ2-3, with a possible D match to TRBD2 (6 bases). Germline CDR1 SGHTA, CDR2 FQGNSA. V lost 5 bases and J lost 6, with 18 bases in between. The CDR3 is made up of 15 amino acids.

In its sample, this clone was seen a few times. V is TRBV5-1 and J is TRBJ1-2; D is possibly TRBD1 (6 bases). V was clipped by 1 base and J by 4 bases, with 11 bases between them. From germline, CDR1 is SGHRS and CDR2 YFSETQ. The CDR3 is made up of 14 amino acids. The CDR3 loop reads CASSLKQGSYGYTF. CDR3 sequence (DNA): TGCGCCAGCAGCTTGAAACAGGGTTCCTATGGCTACACCTTC.

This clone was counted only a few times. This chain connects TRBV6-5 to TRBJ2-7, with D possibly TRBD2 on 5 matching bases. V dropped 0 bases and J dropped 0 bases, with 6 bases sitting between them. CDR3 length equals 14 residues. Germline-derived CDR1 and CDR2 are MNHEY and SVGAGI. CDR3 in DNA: TGTGCCAGCAGTTACTCGAGGGCCTCCTACGAGCAGTACTTC. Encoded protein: CASSYSRASYEQYF.

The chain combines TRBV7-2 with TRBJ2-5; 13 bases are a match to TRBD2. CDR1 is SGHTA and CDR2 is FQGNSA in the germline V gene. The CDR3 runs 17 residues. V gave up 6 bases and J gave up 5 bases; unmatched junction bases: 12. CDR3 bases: TGTGCCAGCAGTTCGAACGGACTAGCGGGAGTCGGGGAGACCCAGTACTTC. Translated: CASSSNGLAGVGETQYF.

The CDR3 protein is CASSLPSADTQYF. The DNA for the CDR3 is TGCGCCAGCAGCCTCCCGTCAGCAGATACGCAGTATTTT. The rearrangement links TRBV5-1 to TRBJ2-3; D ambiguous. CDR3 length: 13 residues. The germline V gene encodes CDR1 SGHRS and CDR2 YFSETQ. Trimming removed 4 bases at V and 4 bases at J, with 10 bases between.

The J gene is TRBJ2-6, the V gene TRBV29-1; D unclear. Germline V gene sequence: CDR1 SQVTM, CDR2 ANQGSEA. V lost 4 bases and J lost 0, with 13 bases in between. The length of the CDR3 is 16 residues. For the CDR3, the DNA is TGCAGCGTTGTAACTATTGAGCCCTCTGGGGCCAACGTCCTGACTTTC. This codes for CSVVTIEPSGANVLTF.

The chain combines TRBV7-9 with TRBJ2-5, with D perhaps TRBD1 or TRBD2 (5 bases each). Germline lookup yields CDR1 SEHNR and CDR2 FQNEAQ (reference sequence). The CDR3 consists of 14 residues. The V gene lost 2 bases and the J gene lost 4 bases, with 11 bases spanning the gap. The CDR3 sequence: CASSLQMGRETQYF. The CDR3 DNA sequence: TGTGCCAGCAGCTTACAGATGGGACGAGAGACCCAGTACTTC.

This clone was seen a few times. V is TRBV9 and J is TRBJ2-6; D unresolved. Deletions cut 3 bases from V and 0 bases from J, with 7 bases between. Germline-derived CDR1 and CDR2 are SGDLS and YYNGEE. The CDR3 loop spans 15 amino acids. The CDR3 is CASSAISSGANVLTF. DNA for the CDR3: TGTGCCAGCAGCGCGATTAGCTCTGGGGCCAACGTCCTGACTTTC. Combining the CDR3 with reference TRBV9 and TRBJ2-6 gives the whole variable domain DSGVTQTPKHLITATGQRVTLRCSPRSGDLSVYWYQQSLDQGLQFLIQYYNGEERAKGNILERFSAQQFPDLHSELNLSSLELGDSALYFCASSAISSGANVLTFGAGSRLTVL.

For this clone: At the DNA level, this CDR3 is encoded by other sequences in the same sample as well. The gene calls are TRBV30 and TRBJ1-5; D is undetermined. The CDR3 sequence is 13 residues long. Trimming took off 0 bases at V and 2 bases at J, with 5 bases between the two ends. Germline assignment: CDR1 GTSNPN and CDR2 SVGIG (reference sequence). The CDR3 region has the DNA TGTGCCTGGAGTGTTAGGGGCAATCAGCCCCAGCATTTT. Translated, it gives CAWSVRGNQPQHF.

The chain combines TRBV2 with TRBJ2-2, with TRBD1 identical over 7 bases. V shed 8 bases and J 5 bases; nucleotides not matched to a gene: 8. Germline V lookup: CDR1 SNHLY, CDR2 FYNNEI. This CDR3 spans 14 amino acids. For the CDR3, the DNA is TGTGCCAGCCACGACCAGGGGGAGACCGGGGAGCTGTTTTTT. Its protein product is CASHDQGETGELFF.

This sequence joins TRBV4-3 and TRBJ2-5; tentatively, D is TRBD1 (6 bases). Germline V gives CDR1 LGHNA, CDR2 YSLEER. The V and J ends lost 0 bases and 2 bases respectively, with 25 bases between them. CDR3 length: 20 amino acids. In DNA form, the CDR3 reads TGCGCCAGCAGCCAAGATATTCCCTCGGGACAACCCCTAATACAAGAGACCCAGTACTTC. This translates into CASSQDIPSGQPLIQETQYF.

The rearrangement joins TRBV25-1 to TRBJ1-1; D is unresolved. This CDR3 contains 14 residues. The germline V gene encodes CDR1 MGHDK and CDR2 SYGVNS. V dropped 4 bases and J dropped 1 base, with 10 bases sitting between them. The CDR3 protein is CASSGSTENTEAFF. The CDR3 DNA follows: TGTGCCAGCAGTGGTTCTACAGAGAACACTGAAGCTTTCTTT.

The CDR3 DNA reads TGTGCCAGCAGGGGTGGGAGCTACAATGAGCAGTTCTTC. This sequence encodes CASRGGSYNEQFF. The chain has TRBV7-2 and TRBJ2-1; a possible D gene is TRBD2 (5 bases). The germline V gene encodes CDR1 SGHTA and CDR2 FQGNSA. V dropped 6 bases and J dropped 3 bases, with 9 bases sitting between them. CDR3 length: 13 amino acids.